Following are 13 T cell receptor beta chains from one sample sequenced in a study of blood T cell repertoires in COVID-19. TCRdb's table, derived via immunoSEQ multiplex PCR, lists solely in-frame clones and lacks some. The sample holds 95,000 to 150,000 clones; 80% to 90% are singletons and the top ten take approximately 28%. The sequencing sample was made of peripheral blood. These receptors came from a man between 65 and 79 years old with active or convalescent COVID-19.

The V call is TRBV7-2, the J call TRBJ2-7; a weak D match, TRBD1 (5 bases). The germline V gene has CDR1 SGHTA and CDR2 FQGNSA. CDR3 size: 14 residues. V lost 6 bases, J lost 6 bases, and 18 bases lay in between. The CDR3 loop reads CASRPQSGLLEQYF. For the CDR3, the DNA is TGTGCCAGCAGACCCCAATCAGGGCTACTCGAGCAGTACTTC.

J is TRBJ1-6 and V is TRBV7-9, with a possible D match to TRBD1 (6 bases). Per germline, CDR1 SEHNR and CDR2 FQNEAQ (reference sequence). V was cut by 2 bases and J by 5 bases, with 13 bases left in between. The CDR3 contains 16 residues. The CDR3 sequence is CASSLSAGEDNSPLHF. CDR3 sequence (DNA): TGTGCCAGCAGCTTATCGGCAGGGGAAGATAATTCACCCCTCCACTTT.

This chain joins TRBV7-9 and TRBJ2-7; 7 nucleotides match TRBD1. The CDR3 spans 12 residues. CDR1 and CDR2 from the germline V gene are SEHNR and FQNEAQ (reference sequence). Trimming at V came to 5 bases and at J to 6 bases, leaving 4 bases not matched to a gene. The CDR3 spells CASSAQGSEQYF. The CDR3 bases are TGTGCCAGCAGCGCACAGGGGTCCGAGCAGTACTTC.

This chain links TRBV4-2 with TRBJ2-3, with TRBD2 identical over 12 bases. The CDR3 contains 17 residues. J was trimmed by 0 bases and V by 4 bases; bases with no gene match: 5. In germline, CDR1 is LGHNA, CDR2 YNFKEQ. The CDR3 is CASSLRTSGTSTDTQYF. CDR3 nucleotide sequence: TGTGCCAGCAGCCTACGGACTAGCGGGACGAGCACAGATACGCAGTATTTT.

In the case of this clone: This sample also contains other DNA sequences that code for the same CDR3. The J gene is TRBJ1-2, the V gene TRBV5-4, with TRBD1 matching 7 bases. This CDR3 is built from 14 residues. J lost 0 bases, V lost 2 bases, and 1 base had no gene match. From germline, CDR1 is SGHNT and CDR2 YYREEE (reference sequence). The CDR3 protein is CASSLGQANYGYTF. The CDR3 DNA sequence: TGTGCCAGCAGCTTAGGACAGGCTAACTATGGCTACACCTTC.

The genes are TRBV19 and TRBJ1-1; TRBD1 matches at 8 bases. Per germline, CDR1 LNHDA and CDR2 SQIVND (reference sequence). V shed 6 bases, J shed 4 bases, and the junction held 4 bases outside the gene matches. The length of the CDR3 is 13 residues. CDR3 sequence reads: CASSGQGVTEAFF. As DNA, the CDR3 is TGTGCCAGTAGCGGACAGGGCGTCACTGAAGCTTTCTTT.

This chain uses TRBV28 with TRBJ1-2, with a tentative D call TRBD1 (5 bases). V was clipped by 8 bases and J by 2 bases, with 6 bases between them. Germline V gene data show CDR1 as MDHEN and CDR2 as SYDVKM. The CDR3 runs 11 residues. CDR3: CASQGNYGYTF. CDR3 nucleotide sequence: TGTGCCAGCCAGGGAAACTATGGCTACACCTTC.

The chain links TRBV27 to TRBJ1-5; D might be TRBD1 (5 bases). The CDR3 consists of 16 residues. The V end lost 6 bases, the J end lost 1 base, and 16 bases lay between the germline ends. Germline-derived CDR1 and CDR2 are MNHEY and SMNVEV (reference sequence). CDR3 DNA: TGTGCCAGCAGCCGGAACGGGGGGTTCAGCAATCAGCCCCAGCATTTT. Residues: CASSRNGGFSNQPQHF.

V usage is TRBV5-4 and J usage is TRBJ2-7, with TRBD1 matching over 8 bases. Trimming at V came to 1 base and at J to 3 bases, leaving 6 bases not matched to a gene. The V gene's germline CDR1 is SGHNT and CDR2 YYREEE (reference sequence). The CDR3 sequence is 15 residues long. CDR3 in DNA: TGTGCCAGCAGCTTGAATGACAGGGGAAACTACGAGCAGTACTTC. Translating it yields CASSLNDRGNYEQYF.

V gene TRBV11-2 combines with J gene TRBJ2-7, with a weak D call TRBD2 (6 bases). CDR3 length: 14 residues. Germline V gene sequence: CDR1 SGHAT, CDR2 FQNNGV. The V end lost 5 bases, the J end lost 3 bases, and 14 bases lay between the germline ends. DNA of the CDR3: TGTGCCAGCAGCCAAGGACTAACCGGCTACGAGCAGTACTTC. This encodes CASSQGLTGYEQYF.

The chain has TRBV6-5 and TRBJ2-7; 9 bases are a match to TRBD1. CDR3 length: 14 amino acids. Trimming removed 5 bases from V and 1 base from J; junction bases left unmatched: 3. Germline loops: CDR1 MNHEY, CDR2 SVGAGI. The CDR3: CASSSGTGSYEQYF. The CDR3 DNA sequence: TGTGCCAGCAGTAGTGGGACAGGGTCCTACGAGCAGTACTTC.

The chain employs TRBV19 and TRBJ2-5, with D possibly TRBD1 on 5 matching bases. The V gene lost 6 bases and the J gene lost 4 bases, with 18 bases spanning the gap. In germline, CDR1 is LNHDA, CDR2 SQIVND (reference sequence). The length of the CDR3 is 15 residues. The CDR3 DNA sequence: TGTGCCAGTAGCGACCCGTTGGCAGGGCGAGAGACCCAGTACTTC. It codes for CASSDPLAGRETQYF.

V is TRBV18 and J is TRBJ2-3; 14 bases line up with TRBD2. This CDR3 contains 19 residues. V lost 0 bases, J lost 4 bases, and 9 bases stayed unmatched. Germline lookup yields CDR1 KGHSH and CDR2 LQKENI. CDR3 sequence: CASSPPRLAGGPGADTQYF. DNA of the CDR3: TGTGCCAGCTCACCACCGCGACTAGCGGGAGGGCCCGGGGCAGATACGCAGTATTTT.